This T cell receptor (beta chain) was profiled in a study of shared clonotypes between healthy human individuals. Study as a whole: The donor pool was made up of a couple of women and a few men aged 18 to 49. Study results and caveats: In contrast to clonotypes shared by all four donors, non-shared clonotypes had lower generation probabilities.

Those who donated, Caucasian adults without exception, all lived in Nashville, Tennessee. CDR1 is MNHEY, CDR2 SMNVEV, per germline (reference sequence). V lost 5 bases to trimming and J lost 1 base; unmatched junction nucleotides: 8. This CDR3 is built from 18 residues. The authors' processing: Junction-only immunoSEQ data arrived without quality scores, meaning filtering differed. Profiling relied on immunoSEQ multiplex PCR, and the TCRdb table lists in-frame clones only, not all of them. V, J and clone size are taken as reported in that table, and D and trimming were inferred from the DNA itself. The data show some 1.5 million clones, approximately 98% seen once. Comments on this clone: Its matching antigen is unknown.

The V call is TRBV27, the J call TRBJ2-3, with 14 bases aligning to TRBD2. The sample comprised naive CD4+ T cells sorted from blood. As for subset: CD45RA+ positively selected. This TCR came from a man between 25 and 39 years old in good health. The CDR3 region is CASSPGTSGSGGTDTQYF. DNA for the CDR3: TGTGCCAGCAGTCCTGGGACTAGCGGGAGTGGCGGCACAGATACGCAGTATTTT.